A selection of T cell receptor beta chains follows, all from one sample in a study of blood T cell repertoires in COVID-19. The protocol was immunoSEQ multiplex PCR, while the TCRdb copy is restricted to in-frame clones and leaves out a portion. Here the sample spans roughly 73,000 clones, roughly 70% being singletons. The sample comprised peripheral blood. The receptors shown here come from a man between 65 and 80 years old with acute or convalescent COVID-19. The CDR3 runs from the conserved cysteine through the conserved F or W. The order of the fields is V gene, clone size, CDR3 length, D gene, J gene, CDR3 DNA, CDR3 protein. The D gene is left open where the match is weak. The listing skips clone size in some rows; elsewhere it reads once, few, many or a size class.

v_gene: TRBV7-3; abundance: -; len: 15; d_gene: -; j_gene: TRBJ1-1; CDR3nt: TGTGCCAGCAGTCTTCTTGGGACATCGAACACTGAAGCTTTCTTT; CDR3aa: CASSLLGTSNTEAFF
v_gene: TRBV18; abundance: -; len: 17; d_gene: TRBD2; j_gene: TRBJ2-7; CDR3nt: TGTGCCAGCTCACCAATCGCTCTTCTAGCGGAGGCCTACGAGCAGTACTTC; CDR3aa: CASSPIALLAEAYEQYF
v_gene: TRBV3-1/TRBV3-2; abundance: once; len: 14; d_gene: -; j_gene: TRBJ1-3; CDR3nt: TGTGCCAGCAGCCAAGTCAGCTCTGGAAACACCATATATTTT; CDR3aa: CASSQVSSGNTIYF
v_gene: TRBV3-1/TRBV3-2; abundance: -; len: 12; d_gene: -; j_gene: TRBJ1-2; CDR3nt: TGTGCCAGCAGCCAAGCCAGGGCGGATGTCACCTTC; CDR3aa: CASSQARADVTF
v_gene: TRBV28; abundance: -; len: 17; d_gene: -; j_gene: TRBJ2-1; CDR3nt: TGTGCCAGCAGTTCCTCGTTCGAGCCCCGCTCCTACAATGAGCAGTTCTTC; CDR3aa: CASSSSFEPRSYNEQFF
v_gene: TRBV12-3/TRBV12-4; abundance: once; len: 13; d_gene: TRBD1; j_gene: TRBJ1-3; CDR3nt: TGTGCCAGCAGTTCTGGACAGGCTAACACCATATATTTT; CDR3aa: CASSSGQANTIYF
v_gene: TRBV14; abundance: -; len: 14; d_gene: TRBD1; j_gene: TRBJ2-7; CDR3nt: TGTGCCAGCAGCCTGGACAGGGCAGCCTACGAGCAGTACTTC; CDR3aa: CASSLDRAAYEQYF
v_gene: TRBV6-4; abundance: -; len: 15; d_gene: TRBD2; j_gene: TRBJ2-3; CDR3nt: TGTGCCAGCAGCGCCGGGACTAGCGGCACAGATACGCAGTATTTT; CDR3aa: CASSAGTSGTDTQYF
v_gene: TRBV5-1; abundance: -; len: 19; d_gene: TRBD1; j_gene: TRBJ2-6; CDR3nt: TGCGCCAGCAGCTCAGGACAGGGGGCTTTACTTTCTGGGGCCAACGTCCTGACTTTC; CDR3aa: CASSSGQGALLSGANVLTF
v_gene: TRBV10-3; abundance: -; len: 15; d_gene: TRBD1; j_gene: TRBJ2-7; CDR3nt: TGTGCCATCAGTGCCCGGACAGGGGTCTCCTACGAGCAGTACTTC; CDR3aa: CAISARTGVSYEQYF
v_gene: TRBV27; abundance: -; len: 14; d_gene: -; j_gene: TRBJ2-3; CDR3nt: TGTGCCAGCAGTCGGACAACTAGCACAGATACGCAGTATTTT; CDR3aa: CASSRTTSTDTQYF
v_gene: TRBV4-1; abundance: -; len: 15; d_gene: -; j_gene: TRBJ1-2; CDR3nt: TGCGCCAGCAGCCACGACCTCGGGACAAACTATGGCTACACCTTC; CDR3aa: CASSHDLGTNYGYTF
v_gene: TRBV9; abundance: -; len: 16; d_gene: TRBD2; j_gene: TRBJ2-1; CDR3nt: TGTGCCAGCAGCGCACGCGGGACTAGCGGATACAATGAGCAGTTCTTC; CDR3aa: CASSARGTSGYNEQFF
v_gene: TRBV20-1; abundance: -; len: 10; d_gene: -; j_gene: TRBJ2-1; CDR3nt: TGCAGTGGGTGGGGCGATGAGCAGTTCTTC; CDR3aa: CSGWGDEQFF
v_gene: TRBV6-2/TRBV6-3; abundance: few; len: 13; d_gene: -; j_gene: TRBJ2-7; CDR3nt: TGTGCCAGCAGCCCACGGGTAAACTACGAGCAGTACTTC; CDR3aa: CASSPRVNYEQYF
v_gene: TRBV10-2; abundance: -; len: 15; d_gene: -; j_gene: TRBJ1-1; CDR3nt: TGCGCCAGCTCGGCGGGGGGCGTCGAGGGAACTGAAGCTTTCTTT; CDR3aa: CASSAGGVEGTEAFF
v_gene: TRBV29-1; abundance: few; len: 17; d_gene: -; j_gene: TRBJ2-1; CDR3nt: TGCAGCGTTGAAGATCTTCAGGTCTCGAACCCCCACAATGAGCAGTTCTTC; CDR3aa: CSVEDLQVSNPHNEQFF
v_gene: TRBV20-1; abundance: few; len: 13; d_gene: TRBD2; j_gene: TRBJ2-3; CDR3nt: TGCAGTGCTGGTGGGGGAGGGACAGATACGCAGTATTTT; CDR3aa: CSAGGGGTDTQYF
v_gene: TRBV6-2/TRBV6-3; abundance: -; len: 15; d_gene: TRBD1; j_gene: TRBJ1-4; CDR3nt: TGTGCCAGCAGTCCGCTACAGGGGATGAATGAAAAACTGTTTTTT; CDR3aa: CASSPLQGMNEKLFF
v_gene: TRBV27; abundance: -; len: 15; d_gene: -; j_gene: TRBJ1-2; CDR3nt: TGTGCCAGCAGTACAACAGATTACCCTAACTATGGCTACACCTTC; CDR3aa: CASSTTDYPNYGYTF
v_gene: TRBV5-1; abundance: -; len: 13; d_gene: -; j_gene: TRBJ2-1; CDR3nt: TGCGCCAGCAGCCCCGGGGTTAACAATGAGCAGTTCTTC; CDR3aa: CASSPGVNNEQFF
v_gene: TRBV19; abundance: -; len: 14; d_gene: -; j_gene: TRBJ1-5; CDR3nt: TGTGCCAGTAGTATGTGGGACAACAATCAGCCCCAGCATTTT; CDR3aa: CASSMWDNNQPQHF
v_gene: TRBV20-1; abundance: -; len: 13; d_gene: -; j_gene: TRBJ2-7; CDR3nt: TGCAGTGCTAGTGCAGGGCGATCCTACGAGCAGTACTTC; CDR3aa: CSASAGRSYEQYF
v_gene: TRBV11-3; abundance: once; len: 16; d_gene: -; j_gene: TRBJ2-3; CDR3nt: TGTGCCAGCAGCCCCGGGATGCTAGCGAATGCAGATACGCAGTATTTT; CDR3aa: CASSPGMLANADTQYF
v_gene: TRBV28; abundance: -; len: 16; d_gene: TRBD2; j_gene: TRBJ2-1; CDR3nt: TGTGCCAGCAGCCTCTGGGGACTAGCGGAGATCAATGAGCAGTTCTTC; CDR3aa: CASSLWGLAEINEQFF
v_gene: TRBV7-3; abundance: -; len: 13; d_gene: -; j_gene: TRBJ2-5; CDR3nt: TGTGCCAGCAGCTCTAGCGCCCAAGAGACCCAGTACTTC; CDR3aa: CASSSSAQETQYF
v_gene: TRBV18; abundance: -; len: 17; d_gene: TRBD2; j_gene: TRBJ2-7; CDR3nt: TGTGCCAGCTCACCAACGGGACTAGCGGGAGGGTCGAGTGAGCAGTACTTC; CDR3aa: CASSPTGLAGGSSEQYF
v_gene: TRBV3-1/TRBV3-2; abundance: -; len: 13; d_gene: -; j_gene: TRBJ1-1; CDR3nt: TGTGCCAGCTCGACGGGGTTGAACACTGAAGCTTTCTTT; CDR3aa: CASSTGLNTEAFF
v_gene: TRBV2; abundance: few; len: 16; d_gene: -; j_gene: TRBJ1-1; CDR3nt: TGTGCCAGCACCGTGGGCCGGGGTCTAATGAACACTGAAGCTTTCTTT; CDR3aa: CASTVGRGLMNTEAFF
v_gene: TRBV28; abundance: -; len: 15; d_gene: -; j_gene: TRBJ1-1; CDR3nt: TGTGCCAGCTACCTCCCGACAGGCCCGAGGACTGAAGCTTTCTTT; CDR3aa: CASYLPTGPRTEAFF
v_gene: TRBV7-9; abundance: -; len: 16; d_gene: -; j_gene: TRBJ1-2; CDR3nt: TGTGCCAGCAGCACCCGGGACGCCGCTTCGGGGGGGGGCTACACCTTC; CDR3aa: CASSTRDAASGGGYTF
v_gene: TRBV18; abundance: -; len: 16; d_gene: TRBD1; j_gene: TRBJ2-3; CDR3nt: TGTGCCAGCTCACCACGGACAGGGCCGTCAGTAGATACGCAGTATTTT; CDR3aa: CASSPRTGPSVDTQYF
v_gene: TRBV7-8; abundance: -; len: 15; d_gene: TRBD1; j_gene: TRBJ1-2; CDR3nt: TGTGCCAGCAGCGCCGGACAGGGAGGAAACTATGGCTACACCTTC; CDR3aa: CASSAGQGGNYGYTF
v_gene: TRBV18; abundance: -; len: 14; d_gene: -; j_gene: TRBJ2-7; CDR3nt: TGTGCCAGCTCCCCACAACAGGACTCCTACGAGCAGTACTTC; CDR3aa: CASSPQQDSYEQYF
v_gene: TRBV4-3; abundance: -; len: 13; d_gene: -; j_gene: TRBJ1-5; CDR3nt: TGCGCCAGCAGCCAAGATCGGGGTCAGCCCCAGCATTTT; CDR3aa: CASSQDRGQPQHF
v_gene: TRBV19; abundance: -; len: 16; d_gene: -; j_gene: TRBJ2-6; CDR3nt: TGTGCCAGTAGTATAGATTGGGCAGGGGGGGCCAACGTCCTGACTTTC; CDR3aa: CASSIDWAGGANVLTF
v_gene: TRBV28; abundance: -; len: 16; d_gene: TRBD1; j_gene: TRBJ1-5; CDR3nt: TGTGCCAGCAGTCTAGGGACAGGGGTTAGCAATCAGCCCCAGCATTTT; CDR3aa: CASSLGTGVSNQPQHF
v_gene: TRBV27; abundance: -; len: 16; d_gene: -; j_gene: TRBJ1-6; CDR3nt: TGTGCCAGCAGTTTATCACCGGGACAATGGAATTCACCCCTCCACTTT; CDR3aa: CASSLSPGQWNSPLHF
v_gene: TRBV19; abundance: -; len: 16; d_gene: TRBD1; j_gene: TRBJ2-4; CDR3nt: TGTGCCAGTAGTACTAGACAGGGGCCAGCCAAAAACATTCAGTACTTC; CDR3aa: CASSTRQGPAKNIQYF
v_gene: TRBV28; abundance: -; len: 16; d_gene: TRBD1; j_gene: TRBJ2-1; CDR3nt: TGTGCCAGCAGTCGACCGGGACAGGGGGCAAGGGGTGAGCAGTTCTTC; CDR3aa: CASSRPGQGARGEQFF
v_gene: TRBV7-9; abundance: -; len: 14; d_gene: TRBD1; j_gene: TRBJ2-7; CDR3nt: TGTGCCAGCAGCCCCCGGGACAGCTCCTACGAGCAGTACTTC; CDR3aa: CASSPRDSSYEQYF
v_gene: TRBV28; abundance: -; len: 14; d_gene: TRBD1; j_gene: TRBJ1-2; CDR3nt: TGTGCCAGCAGCCCGGGACAGGCGACGGGTGGCTACACCTTC; CDR3aa: CASSPGQATGGYTF
v_gene: TRBV3-1/TRBV3-2; abundance: -; len: 14; d_gene: -; j_gene: TRBJ2-7; CDR3nt: TGTGCCAGCAGCCAAGAACGGCTAGTTGGCGAGCAGTACTTC; CDR3aa: CASSQERLVGEQYF
v_gene: TRBV27; abundance: -; len: 13; d_gene: -; j_gene: TRBJ1-5; CDR3nt: TGTGCCAGCAGTTACCGGGGGAGTCAGCCCCAGCATTTT; CDR3aa: CASSYRGSQPQHF
v_gene: TRBV7-8; abundance: -; len: 12; d_gene: TRBD1; j_gene: TRBJ1-4; CDR3nt: TGTGCCAGCAGCTCTCTGACAGGGAGACTGTTTTTT; CDR3aa: CASSSLTGRLFF